This TCR beta chain stems from a study of cytomegalovirus exposure and HLA in healthy donors. The PCR had 60 Vbeta and 13 Jbeta primers. The assay was immunoSEQ multiplex PCR, and TCRdb's table has in-frame clones only and misses some. Seen here are about 140,000 clones, roughly four fifths observed once, and the top ten hold roughly 6.6%. The trim removed 4 bases at V and 2 bases at J, leaving 8 bases unmatched. Looked up from germline, CDR1 is SGHNT and CDR2 is YYREEE (reference sequence). The CDR3 is 16 amino acids. The material sequenced was PBMCs. This sequence was found in a man aged 25 to 45 in good health and CMV-seronegative. The chain joins TRBV5-4 to TRBJ2-7; the match to TRBD2 covers 11 bases. CDR3 coding DNA: TGTGCCAGCAGCACTAAGATAGCGGGAGGGCCCTACGAGCAGTACTTC. It yields the protein CASSTKIAGGPYEQYF.